The clone carrying this TCR beta chain was detected ten times or more. Its antigen is unknown. V was shortened by 3 bases and J by 7 bases, with 13 bases between the two germline ends. Germline V gene lookup returns CDR1 SGHTA and CDR2 FQGNSA. The CDR3 spans 13 residues. Time point noted: persistent/refractory GD, antithyroid drugs over 5 years with positive TRAb. Following extraction of RNA from PBMCs, that RNA was used to make the TCR library. The data were taken from a study of regulatory T cells in long-lasting Graves disease. Study-level background: Patients met the persistent Graves' disease definition after over 5 years of antithyroid drugs with positive TSH receptor antibodies.

Study-wide findings and caveats: A reduction in accuracy may have resulted from the small sample size.

According to the study, TCR beta libraries were built with iRepertoire HTBI primers and CDR3-region Arm-PCR. Authors' analysis steps: Samples revealed 62 TRBV and over twelve TRBJ segments. From the multiplex PCR reads, TCRdb called clonotypes with MiXCR, one entry per CDR3 protein. The V and J calls, along with clone size, are taken from TCRdb and not from the paper's own processing. The sample holds about 400,000 distinct CDR3 sequences; less than 25% are singletons and the top ten take roughly 20%. This TCR came from a female donor with Graves disease. V usage is TRBV7-2 and J usage is TRBJ2-7; the D gene could be TRBD1 or TRBD2 (5 bases each). Sample: peripheral blood mononuclear cells (PBMCs), taken when the disease was refractory, from a patient treated with antithyroid drugs. In DNA form, the CDR3 reads TGTGCCAGCAGCTTGCTCCTAGAGGGGGAGCAGTACTTC. This sequence encodes CASSLLLEGEQYF.